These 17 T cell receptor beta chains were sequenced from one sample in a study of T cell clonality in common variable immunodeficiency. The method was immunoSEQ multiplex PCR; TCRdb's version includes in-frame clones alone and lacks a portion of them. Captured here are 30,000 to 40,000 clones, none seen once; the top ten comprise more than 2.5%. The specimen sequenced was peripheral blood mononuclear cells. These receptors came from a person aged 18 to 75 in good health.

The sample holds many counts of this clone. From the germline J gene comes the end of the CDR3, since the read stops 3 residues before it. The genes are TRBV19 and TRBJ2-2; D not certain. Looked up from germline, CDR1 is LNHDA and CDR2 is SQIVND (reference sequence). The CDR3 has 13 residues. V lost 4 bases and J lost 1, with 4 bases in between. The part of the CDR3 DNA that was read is TGTGCCAGTAGTACAATGAACACCGGGGAG. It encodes CASSTMNTGE. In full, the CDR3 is CASSTMNTGELFF.

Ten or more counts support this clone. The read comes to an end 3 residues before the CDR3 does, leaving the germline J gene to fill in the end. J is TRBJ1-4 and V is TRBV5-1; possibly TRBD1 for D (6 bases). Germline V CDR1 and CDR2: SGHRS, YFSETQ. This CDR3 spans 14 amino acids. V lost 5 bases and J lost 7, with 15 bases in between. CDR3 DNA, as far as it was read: TGCGCCAGCAGGTCGGACAGCCCATTTGAAAAA. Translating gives CASRSDSPFEK. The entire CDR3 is CASRSDSPFEKLFF.

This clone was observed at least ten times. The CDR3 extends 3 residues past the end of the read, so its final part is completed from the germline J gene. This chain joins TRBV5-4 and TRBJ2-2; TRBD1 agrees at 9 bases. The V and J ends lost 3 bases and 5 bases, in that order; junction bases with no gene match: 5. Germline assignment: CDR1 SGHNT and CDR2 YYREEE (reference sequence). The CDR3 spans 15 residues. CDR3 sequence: CASSYDRGSTGELFF. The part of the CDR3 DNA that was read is TGTGCCAGCAGCTATGACAGGGGGTCGACCGGGGAG. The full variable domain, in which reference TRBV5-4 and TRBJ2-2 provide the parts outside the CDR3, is ETGVTQSPTHLIKTRGQQVTLRCSSQSGHNTVSWYQQALGQGPQFIFQYYREEENGRGNFPPRFSGLQFPNYSSELNVNALELDDSALYLCASSYDRGSTGELFFGEGSRLTVL.

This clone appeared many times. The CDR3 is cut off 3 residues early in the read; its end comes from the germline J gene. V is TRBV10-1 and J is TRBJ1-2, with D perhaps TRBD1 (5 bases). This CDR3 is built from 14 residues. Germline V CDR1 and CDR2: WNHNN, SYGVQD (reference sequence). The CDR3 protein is CASSESGAQSGYTF. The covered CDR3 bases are TGCGCCAGCAGTGAGTCAGGGGCGCAGAGCGGC.

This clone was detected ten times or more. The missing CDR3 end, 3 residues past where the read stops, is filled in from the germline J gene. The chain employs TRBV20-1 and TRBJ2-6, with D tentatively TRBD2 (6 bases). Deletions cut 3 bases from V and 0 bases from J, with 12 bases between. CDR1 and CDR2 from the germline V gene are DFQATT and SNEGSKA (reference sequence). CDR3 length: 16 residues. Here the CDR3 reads CSASPGLNSGANVLTF. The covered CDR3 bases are TGCAGTGCTAGCCCGGGACTGAACTCTGGGGCCAACGTC.

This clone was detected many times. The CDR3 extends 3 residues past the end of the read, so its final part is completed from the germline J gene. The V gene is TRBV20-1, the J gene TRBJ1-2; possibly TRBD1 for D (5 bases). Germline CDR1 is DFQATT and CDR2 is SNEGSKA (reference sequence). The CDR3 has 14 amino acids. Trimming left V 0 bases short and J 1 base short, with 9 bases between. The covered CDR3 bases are TGCAGTGCTAGAGAAGGGGAGGTTAACTATGGC. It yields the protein CSAREGEVNYG. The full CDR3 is CSAREGEVNYGYTF.

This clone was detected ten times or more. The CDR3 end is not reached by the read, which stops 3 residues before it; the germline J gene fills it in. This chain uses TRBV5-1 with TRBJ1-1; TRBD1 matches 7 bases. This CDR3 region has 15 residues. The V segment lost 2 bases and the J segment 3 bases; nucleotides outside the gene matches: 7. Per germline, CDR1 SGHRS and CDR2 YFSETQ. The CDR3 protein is CASSLTGDDYTEAFF. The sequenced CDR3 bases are TGCGCCAGCAGCTTAACAGGGGATGATTACACTGAA.

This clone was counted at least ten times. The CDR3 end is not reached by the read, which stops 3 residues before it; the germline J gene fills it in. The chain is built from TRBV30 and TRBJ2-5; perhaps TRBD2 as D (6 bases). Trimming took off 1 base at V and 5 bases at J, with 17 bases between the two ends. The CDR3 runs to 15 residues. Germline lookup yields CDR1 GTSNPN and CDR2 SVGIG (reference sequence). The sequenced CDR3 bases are TGTGCCTGGAGTGGACCGGCACTAGCCCGCGAGACC. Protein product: CAWSGPALARET. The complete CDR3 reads CAWSGPALARETQYF.

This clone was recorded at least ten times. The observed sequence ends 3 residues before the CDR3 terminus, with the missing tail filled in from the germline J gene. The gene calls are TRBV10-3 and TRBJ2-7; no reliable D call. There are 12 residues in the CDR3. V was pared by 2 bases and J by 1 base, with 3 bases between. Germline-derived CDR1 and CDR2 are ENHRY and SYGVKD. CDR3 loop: CAISEPSYEQYF. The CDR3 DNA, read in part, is TGTGCCATCAGTGAGCCTTCCTACGAG.

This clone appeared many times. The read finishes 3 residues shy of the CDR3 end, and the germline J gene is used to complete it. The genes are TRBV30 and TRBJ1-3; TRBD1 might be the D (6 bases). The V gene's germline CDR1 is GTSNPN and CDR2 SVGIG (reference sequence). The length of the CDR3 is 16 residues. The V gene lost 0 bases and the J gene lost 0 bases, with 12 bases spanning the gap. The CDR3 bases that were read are TGTGCCTGGAGTGTCACAGGGCTTAGCTCTGGAAACACC. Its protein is CAWSVTGLSSGNT. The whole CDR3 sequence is CAWSVTGLSSGNTIYF.

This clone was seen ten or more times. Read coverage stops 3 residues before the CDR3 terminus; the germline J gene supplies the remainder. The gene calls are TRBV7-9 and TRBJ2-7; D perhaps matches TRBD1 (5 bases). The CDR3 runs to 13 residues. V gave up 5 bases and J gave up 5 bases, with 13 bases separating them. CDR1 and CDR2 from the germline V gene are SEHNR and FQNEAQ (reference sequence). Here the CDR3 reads CASSPPSGNEQYF. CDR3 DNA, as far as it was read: TGTGCCAGCAGCCCCCCCTCAGGGAACGAG. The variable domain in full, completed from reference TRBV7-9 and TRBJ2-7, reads DTGVSQNPRHKITKRGQNVTFRCDPISEHNRLYWYRQTLGQGPEFLTYFQNEAQLEKSRLLSDRFSAERPKGSFSTLEIQRTEQGDSAMYLCASSPPSGNEQYFGPGTRLTVT.

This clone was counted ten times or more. The CDR3 sequence: CASSIKDRGNYGYTF. The sequenced CDR3 bases are TGTGCCAGTAGTATCAAGGACAGGGGGAACTATGGC. This chain connects TRBV19 to TRBJ1-2; 10 bases are shared with TRBD1. The DNA ends 3 residues before the CDR3 does, and the rest of the CDR3 is filled in from the germline J gene. Germline V lookup: CDR1 LNHDA, CDR2 SQIVND (reference sequence). J lost 2 bases, V lost 3 bases, and 3 bases had no gene match. The CDR3 runs 15 residues.

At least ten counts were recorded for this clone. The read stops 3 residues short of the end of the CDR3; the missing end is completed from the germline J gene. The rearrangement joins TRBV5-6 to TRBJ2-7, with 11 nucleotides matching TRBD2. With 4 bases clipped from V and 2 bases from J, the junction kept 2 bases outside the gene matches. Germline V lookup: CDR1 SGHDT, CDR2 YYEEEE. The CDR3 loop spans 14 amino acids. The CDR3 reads CASSLSGRAYEQYF. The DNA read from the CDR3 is TGTGCCAGCAGCCTTAGCGGGAGGGCCTACGAG.

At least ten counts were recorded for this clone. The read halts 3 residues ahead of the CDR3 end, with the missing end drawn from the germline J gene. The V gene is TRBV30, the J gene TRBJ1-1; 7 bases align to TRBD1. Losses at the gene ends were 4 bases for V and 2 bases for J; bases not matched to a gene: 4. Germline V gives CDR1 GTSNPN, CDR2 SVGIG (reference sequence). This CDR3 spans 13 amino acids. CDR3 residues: CAWNRGPNTEAFF. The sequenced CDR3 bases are TGTGCCTGGAATAGGGGGCCAAACACTGAA.

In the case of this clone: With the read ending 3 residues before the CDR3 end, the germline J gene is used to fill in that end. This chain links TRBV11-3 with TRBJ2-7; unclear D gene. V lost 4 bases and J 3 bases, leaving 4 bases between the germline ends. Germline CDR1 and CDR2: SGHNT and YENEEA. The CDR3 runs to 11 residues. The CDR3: CASSSNYEQYF. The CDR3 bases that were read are TGTGCCAGCAGCTCCAACTACGAG.

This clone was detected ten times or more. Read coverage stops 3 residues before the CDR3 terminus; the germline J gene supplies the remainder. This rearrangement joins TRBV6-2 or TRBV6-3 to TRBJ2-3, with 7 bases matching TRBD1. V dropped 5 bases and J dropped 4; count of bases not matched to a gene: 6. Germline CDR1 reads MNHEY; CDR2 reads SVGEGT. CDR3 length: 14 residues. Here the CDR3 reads CASSPGQVADTQYF. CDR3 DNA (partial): TGTGCCAGCAGTCCCGGACAGGTCGCAGATACG.

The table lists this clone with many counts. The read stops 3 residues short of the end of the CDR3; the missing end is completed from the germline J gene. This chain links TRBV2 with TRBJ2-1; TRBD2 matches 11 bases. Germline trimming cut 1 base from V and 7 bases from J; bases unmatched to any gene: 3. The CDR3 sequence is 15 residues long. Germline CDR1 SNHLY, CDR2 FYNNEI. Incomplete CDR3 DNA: TGTGCCAGCAGTGAAGAGGGACTAGCGGTTAATGAG. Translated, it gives CASSEEGLAVNE. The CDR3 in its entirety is CASSEEGLAVNEQFF.